This TCR beta chain is drawn from a study of blood T cell repertoires in COVID-19 (dated by TCRdb to 2020 to 2022). Background on the whole study: The collaborator samples originated in the United States, Italy and Spain and spanned the acute and convalescent phases of COVID-19. Samples were obtained from the ongoing ImmuneRACE study (first 160 participants) and from some 1,300 subjects provided by 6 global collaborators. A de-identified subject ID, COVID-19 status, age in years and sex were almost always included in the sample metadata. The repertoires were made available in a free public database intended to serve as a resource for research on the immune response to SARS-CoV-2. Deeply sampled blood TCRbeta repertoires from subjects exposed to, actively infected with, or recovered from COVID-19 were included in the dataset. The prospective study material was composed of cDNA or gDNA derived from T cells, B-cell-depleted T cells, or PBMCs. HLA class I and class II types, where available, came from metadata supplied by the sample provider rather than from assay-based typing. General findings and caveats noted by the study authors: The amount of clinical and demographic metadata varied by source and participant and was provided uncurated.

The immunoSEQ Assay, a bias-controlled multiplex PCR, was used to amplify TCRbeta CDR3 regions from genomic DNA. In the authors' own workflow: Nucleated cell counts per sample were estimated from amplification of reference gene primers within the assay. To quantify the absolute abundance of each unique TCRbeta CDR3 rearrangement, sequence reads were collapsed and filtered. Productive Simpson clonality was computed per sample as the square root of Simpson's diversity index over productive rearrangements. TCRdb's version of the immuneACCESS table is confined to in-frame rearrangements and falls short of the full clone set. An unresolved V gene accounts for under half of the shortfall where checked; the remainder is of unknown origin. V, J and clone size are taken as reported in that table, and D and trimming were inferred from the DNA itself. Recorded for this sample are roughly 80,000 clones; less than 85% of them occurred a single time. The top ten clones comprise under 15% of the sample.

The junction shows trimming of 4 bases on V and 6 bases on J, and the gene matches do not reach 7 bases of it. The germline V gene yields SGHRS for CDR1 and YFSETQ for CDR2. The CDR3 runs 14 residues from the cysteine to the phenylalanine. The entry retains the CDR3 DNA only, 42 bases that are in frame from base 1. Each collaborating institution followed its own protocols to collect whole blood in K2EDTA tubes. For TCRbeta analysis, collaborator samples were shipped as frozen whole blood, as isolated PBMCs, or as DNA extracted from either sample type. As concerns this clone: Its target antigen remains unknown. No much larger clonotype is one base removed from it; base qualities were not supplied.

Sequenced material: peripheral blood. Recombination connected TRBV5-1 to TRBJ2-1; TRBD2 matches 7 bases in the middle. The TCR was taken from a human donor in a cohort sampled during active COVID-19. The sequenced DNA is TGCGCCAGCAGCGGCGGGAGCGGGGTCAATGAGCAGTTCTTC. Translated, it gives CASSGGSGVNEQFF.